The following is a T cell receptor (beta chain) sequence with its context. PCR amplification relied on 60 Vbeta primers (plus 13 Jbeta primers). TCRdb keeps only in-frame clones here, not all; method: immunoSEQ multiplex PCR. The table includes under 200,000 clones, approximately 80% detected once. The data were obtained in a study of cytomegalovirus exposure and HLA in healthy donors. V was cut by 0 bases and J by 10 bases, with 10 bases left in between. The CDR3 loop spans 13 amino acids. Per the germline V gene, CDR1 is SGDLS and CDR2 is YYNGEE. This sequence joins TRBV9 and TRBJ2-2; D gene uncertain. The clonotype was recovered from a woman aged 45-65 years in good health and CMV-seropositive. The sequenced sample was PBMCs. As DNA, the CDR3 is TGTGCCAGCAGCGTAGGCGGCATTGAGGAGCTGTTTTTT. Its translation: CASSVGGIEELFF. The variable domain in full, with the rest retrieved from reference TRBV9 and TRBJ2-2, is DSGVTQTPKHLITATGQRVTLRCSPRSGDLSVYWYQQSLDQGLQFLIQYYNGEERAKGNILERFSAQQFPDLHSELNLSSLELGDSALYFCASSVGGIEELFFGEGSRLTVL.